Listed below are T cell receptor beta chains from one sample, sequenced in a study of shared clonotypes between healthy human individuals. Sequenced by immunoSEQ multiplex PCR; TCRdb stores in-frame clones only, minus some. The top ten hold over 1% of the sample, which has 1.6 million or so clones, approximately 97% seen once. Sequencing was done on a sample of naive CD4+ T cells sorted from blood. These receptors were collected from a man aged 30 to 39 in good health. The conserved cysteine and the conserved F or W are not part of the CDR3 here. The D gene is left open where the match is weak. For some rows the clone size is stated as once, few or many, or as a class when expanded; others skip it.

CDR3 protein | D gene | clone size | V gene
ASSQTSGERETQY | TRBD2 | NA | TRBV5-1
AITNRDSRGIRTDTQY | TRBD1 | NA | TRBV10-3
ASSGTGAF | NA | NA | TRBV7-9
ASSSMTGENIQY | NA | NA | TRBV7-9
ASSFQTRTGDGGYT | TRBD1 | NA | TRBV13
ATKTGANTGELF | TRBD1 | NA | TRBV19
ASSYLGQGGETQY | TRBD1 | NA | TRBV6-6
SAAGSSEETQY | TRBD2 | once | TRBV29-1
SVGAGGSGNQPQH | NA | NA | TRBV29-1
ASSSARWGTEAF | NA | NA | TRBV7-8
ASSLGVEKLF | NA | NA | TRBV5-5
ASSRLAGERNEQF | TRBD2 | NA | TRBV5-1
ASRTSGASYEQY | TRBD2 | NA | TRBV7-9
ASSSHIYQETQY | NA | NA | TRBV5-1
ASSFVGGSYEQY | NA | few | TRBV28
ASSLALDNEQF | NA | NA | TRBV7-7
ASSFALAEGDTQY | NA | NA | TRBV7-9
ASTLKGASSGNTIY | TRBD1 | NA | TRBV7-8
ASSLVVQGPQH | NA | NA | TRBV7-2
ASSTHRKAGGPSFYNEQF | NA | NA | TRBV21-1
ASSSRGHRDPYEQY | TRBD1 | NA | TRBV2
AISDSGPQH | NA | NA | TRBV10-3
ASRRTGFNEQF | TRBD1 | NA | TRBV6-6
ASSLGDRGPAF | TRBD1 | NA | TRBV5-6
ASSLKGANTEAF | NA | NA | TRBV7-9
ASTLDRVRPQH | TRBD1 | NA | TRBV28
ASSQDLSGRGAQETQY | TRBD2 | NA | TRBV4-1
ASSIRVTGGYYNEQF | TRBD2 | NA | TRBV19
ASSQPGGPKDTQY | TRBD1 | NA | TRBV14
ASSFRLERESTDTQY | TRBD2 | NA | TRBV7-8